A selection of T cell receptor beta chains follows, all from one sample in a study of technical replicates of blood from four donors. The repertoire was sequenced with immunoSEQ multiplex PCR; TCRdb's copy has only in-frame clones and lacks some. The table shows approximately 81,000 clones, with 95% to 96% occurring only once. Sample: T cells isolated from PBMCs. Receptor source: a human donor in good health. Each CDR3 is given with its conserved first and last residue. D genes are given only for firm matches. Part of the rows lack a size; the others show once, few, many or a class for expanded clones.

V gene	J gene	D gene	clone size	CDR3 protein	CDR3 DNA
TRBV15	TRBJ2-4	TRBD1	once	CATSRDRGLGIQYF	TGTGCCACCAGCAGAGATAGGGGGCTTGGCATTCAGTACTTC
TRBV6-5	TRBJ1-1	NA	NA	CASSYSNRFEAFF	TGTGCCAGCAGTTACTCGAATCGGTTTGAAGCTTTCTTT
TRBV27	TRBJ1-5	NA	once	CASSLSPGGNQPQHF	TGTGCCAGCAGTTTATCGCCCGGGGGCAATCAGCCCCAGCATTTT
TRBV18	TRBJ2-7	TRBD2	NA	CASSPLDRGTSGDYEQYF	TGTGCCAGCTCACCCCTGGACAGGGGGACTAGCGGGGACTACGAGCAGTACTTC
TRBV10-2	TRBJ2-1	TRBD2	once	CASERTSGSLNEQFF	TGCGCCAGCGAACGGACTAGCGGGAGTCTTAATGAGCAGTTCTTC
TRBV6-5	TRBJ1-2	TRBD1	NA	CASSYFETGDGYTF	TGTGCCAGCAGTTACTTCGAGACAGGGGACGGCTACACCTTC
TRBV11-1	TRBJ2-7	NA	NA	CASSLAGGSYEQYF	TGTGCCAGCAGCTTAGCGGGAGGCTCCTACGAGCAGTACTTC
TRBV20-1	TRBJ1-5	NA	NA	CSAPGQPQHF	TGCAGTGCCCCAGGTCAGCCCCAGCATTTT
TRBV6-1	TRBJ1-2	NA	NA	CASSDRVFPGYTF	TGTGCCAGCAGTGATCGGGTCTTTCCTGGCTACACCTTC
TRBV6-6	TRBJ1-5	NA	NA	CASSYSSTQPQHF	TGTGCCAGCAGTTACTCGAGTACTCAGCCCCAGCATTTT
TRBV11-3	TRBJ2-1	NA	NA	CASSLVVETYNEQFF	TGTGCCAGCAGCTTAGTCGTGGAGACCTACAATGAGCAGTTCTTC
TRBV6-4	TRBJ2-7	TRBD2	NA	CASSVAGGPSYEQYF	TGTGCCAGCAGTGTTGCGGGAGGGCCGTCCTACGAGCAGTACTTC
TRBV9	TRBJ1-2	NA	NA	CASSVPNQGYGYTF	TGTGCCAGCAGCGTACCAAACCAGGGCTATGGCTACACCTTC
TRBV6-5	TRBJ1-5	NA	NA	CASSFRHSNQPQHF	TGTGCCAGCAGTTTCAGACATAGCAATCAGCCCCAGCATTTT
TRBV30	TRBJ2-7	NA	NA	CAWSEGQGLSYEQYF	TGTGCCTGGAGCGAGGGGCAGGGACTCTCCTACGAGCAGTACTTC
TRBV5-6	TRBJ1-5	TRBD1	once	CASSVGQRNQPQHF	TGTGCCAGCAGCGTGGGACAGCGCAATCAGCCCCAGCATTTT
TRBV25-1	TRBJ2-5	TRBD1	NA	CASSAFQGTGLETQYF	TGTGCCAGCAGTGCTTTCCAGGGGACAGGGTTGGAGACCCAGTACTTC
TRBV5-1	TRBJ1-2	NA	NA	CASSLEGANYGYTF	TGCGCCAGCAGCTTGGAGGGGGCTAACTATGGCTACACCTTC
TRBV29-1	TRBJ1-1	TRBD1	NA	CSVGTGAEAFF	TGCAGCGTTGGGACAGGGGCTGAAGCTTTCTTT
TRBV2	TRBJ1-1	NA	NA	CASRTSTFNTEAFF	TGTGCCAGCAGGACTTCTACATTTAACACTGAAGCTTTCTTT
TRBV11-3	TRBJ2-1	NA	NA	CASSPWVWSSYNEQFF	TGTGCCAGCAGCCCTTGGGTGTGGAGCTCCTACAATGAGCAGTTCTTC
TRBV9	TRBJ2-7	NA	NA	CASSAGLDYEQYF	TGTGCCAGCAGCGCGGGACTGGACTACGAGCAGTACTTC
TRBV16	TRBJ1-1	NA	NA	CASSQSNRLNTEAFF	TGTGCCAGCAGCCAATCAAACAGACTGAACACTGAAGCTTTCTTT
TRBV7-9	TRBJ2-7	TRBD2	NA	CASSKFSGTSSSYEQYF	TGTGCCAGCAGCAAATTCTCCGGGACTAGCAGTTCCTACGAGCAGTACTTC
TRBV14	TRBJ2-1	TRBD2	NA	CASSPTSVYNEQFF	TGTGCCAGCAGCCCGACTAGCGTCTACAATGAGCAGTTCTTC
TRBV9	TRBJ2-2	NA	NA	CASSVTPSSETGELFF	TGTGCCAGCAGCGTAACTCCTAGCTCGGAGACCGGGGAGCTGTTTTTT
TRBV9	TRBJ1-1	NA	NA	CASSGRTANTEAFF	TGTGCCAGCAGCGGGAGGACAGCGAACACTGAAGCTTTCTTT
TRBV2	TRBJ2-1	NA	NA	CASPRIVGDSYNEQFF	TGTGCCAGCCCCCGAATCGTAGGGGATTCCTACAATGAGCAGTTCTTC
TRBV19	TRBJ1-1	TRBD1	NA	CASRRDRTFMNTEAFF	TGTGCCAGTAGGCGGGACAGGACGTTCATGAACACTGAAGCTTTCTTT
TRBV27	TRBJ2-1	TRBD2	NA	CASSSKLAGGESYNEQFF	TGTGCCAGCAGTTCGAAACTAGCGGGAGGAGAATCCTACAATGAGCAGTTCTTC
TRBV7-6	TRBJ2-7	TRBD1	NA	CASSLEGQGLDEQYF	TGTGCCAGCAGCTTAGAAGGACAGGGTTTGGACGAGCAGTACTTC
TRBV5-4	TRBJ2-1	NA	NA	CASSSGSSYNEQFF	TGTGCCAGCAGCTCCGGTAGCTCCTACAATGAGCAGTTCTTC
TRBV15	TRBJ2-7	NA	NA	CATSREADSSYEQYF	TGTGCCACCAGCAGAGAGGCCGACAGCTCCTACGAGCAGTACTTC
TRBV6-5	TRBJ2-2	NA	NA	CASKTGLGTGELFF	TGTGCCAGCAAGACGGGACTCGGCACCGGGGAGCTGTTTTTT
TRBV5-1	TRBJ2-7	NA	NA	CASSPGTFFGEQYF	TGCGCCAGCAGCCCCGGGACATTTTTCGGGGAGCAGTACTTC
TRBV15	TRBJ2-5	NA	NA	CATSGTGGFRETQYF	TGTGCCACCAGCGGGACTGGGGGGTTTAGGGAGACCCAGTACTTC
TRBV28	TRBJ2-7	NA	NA	CASSFQRNSYEQYF	TGTGCCAGCAGTTTTCAGCGGAACTCCTACGAGCAGTACTTC